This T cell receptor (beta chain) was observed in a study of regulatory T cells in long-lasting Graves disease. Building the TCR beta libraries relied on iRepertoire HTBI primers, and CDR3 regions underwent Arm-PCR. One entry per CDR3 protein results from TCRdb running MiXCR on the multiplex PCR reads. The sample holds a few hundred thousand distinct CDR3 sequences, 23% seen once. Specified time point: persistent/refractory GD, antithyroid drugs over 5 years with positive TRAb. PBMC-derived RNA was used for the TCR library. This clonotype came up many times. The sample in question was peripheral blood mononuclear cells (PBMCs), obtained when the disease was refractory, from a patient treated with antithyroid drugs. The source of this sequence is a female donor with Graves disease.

The CDR3 coding sequence is TGTGCCAGCAGCTCCTCGGACAGGCCAGAGACCCAGTACTTC. This codes for CASSSSDRPETQYF. V usage is TRBV25-1 and J usage is TRBJ2-5; 7 bases match TRBD1. The CDR3 consists of 14 residues. Germline CDR1 is MGHDK and CDR2 is SYGVNS. The V segment lost 6 bases and the J segment 4 bases; nucleotides outside the gene matches: 8.